The T cell receptor beta chain under discussion was sequenced for a study of cytomegalovirus exposure and HLA in healthy donors. V lost 4 bases, J lost 0 bases, and 14 bases stayed unmatched. Germline V gives CDR1 WNHNN, CDR2 SYGVQD (reference sequence). CDR3 size: 18 residues. Study-wide results and limits: Using the classifier, cytomegalovirus status was reportedly diagnosed with high specificity and sensitivity. The tendency of first-cohort TCR clusters to co-occur in the 100 to 150 validation repertoires emerged from a later analysis.

TCRdb's table, derived via immunoSEQ multiplex PCR, lists solely in-frame clones and lacks some. Of fewer than 70,000 clones in the sample, about 95% were seen once. With respect to this clone: Its antigen is unidentified.

The sample was PBMCs. The V gene is TRBV10-1, the J gene TRBJ1-2; 7 bases map to TRBD1. The origin of this receptor is a young woman in good health and CMV-seropositive. The CDR3 protein is CASSVDRAVGSTNYGYTF. CDR3 nucleotides: TGCGCCAGCAGTGTAGACAGGGCGGTGGGTTCCACTAACTATGGCTACACCTTC.